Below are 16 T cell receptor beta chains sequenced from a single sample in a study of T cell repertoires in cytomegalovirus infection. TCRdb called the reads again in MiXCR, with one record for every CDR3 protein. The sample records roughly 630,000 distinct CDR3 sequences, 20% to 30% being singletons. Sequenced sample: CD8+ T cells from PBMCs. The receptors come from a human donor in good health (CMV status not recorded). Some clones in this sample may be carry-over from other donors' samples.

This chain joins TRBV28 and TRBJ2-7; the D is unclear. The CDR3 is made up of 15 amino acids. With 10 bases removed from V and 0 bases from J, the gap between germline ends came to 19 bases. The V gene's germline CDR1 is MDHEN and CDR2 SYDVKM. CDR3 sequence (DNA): TGTGCCAACAGACCAACCCAGGTATACTCCTACGAGCAGTACGTC. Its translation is CANRPTQVYSYEQYV.

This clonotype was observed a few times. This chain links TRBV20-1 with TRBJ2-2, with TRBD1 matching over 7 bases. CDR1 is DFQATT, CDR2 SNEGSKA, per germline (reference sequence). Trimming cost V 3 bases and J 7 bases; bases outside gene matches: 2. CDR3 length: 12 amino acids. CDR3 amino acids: CSARTGIGELFF. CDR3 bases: TGCAGTGCTAGGACAGGGATCGGGGAGCTGTTTTTT.

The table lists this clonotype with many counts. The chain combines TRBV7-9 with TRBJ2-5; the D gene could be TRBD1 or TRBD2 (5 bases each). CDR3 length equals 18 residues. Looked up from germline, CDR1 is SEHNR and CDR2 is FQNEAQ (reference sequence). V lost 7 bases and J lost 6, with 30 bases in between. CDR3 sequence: CASIDQRGDLEAEKTQYF. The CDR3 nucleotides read TGTGCCAGCATCGACCAACGAGGGGACCTGGAAGCGGAAAAGACCCAGTACTTC.

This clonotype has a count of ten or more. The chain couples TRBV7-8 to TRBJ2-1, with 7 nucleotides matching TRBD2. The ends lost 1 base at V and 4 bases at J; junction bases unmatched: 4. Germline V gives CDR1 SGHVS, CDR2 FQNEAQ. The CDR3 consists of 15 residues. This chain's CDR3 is CASSLGASGYNEQFF. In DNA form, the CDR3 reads TGTGCCAGCAGCTTAGGGGCTAGCGGATACAATGAGCAGTTCTTC.

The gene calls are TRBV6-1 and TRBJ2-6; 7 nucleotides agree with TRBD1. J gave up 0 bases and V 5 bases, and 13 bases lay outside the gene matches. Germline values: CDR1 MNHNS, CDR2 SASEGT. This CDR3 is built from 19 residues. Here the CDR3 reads CASSPWGQYDRSGANVLTF. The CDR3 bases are TGTGCCAGCAGTCCCTGGGGACAGTATGACCGCTCTGGGGCCAACGTCCTGACTTTC.

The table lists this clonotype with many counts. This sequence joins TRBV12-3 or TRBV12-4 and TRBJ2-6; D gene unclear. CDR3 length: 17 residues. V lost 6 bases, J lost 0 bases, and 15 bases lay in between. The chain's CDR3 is CASRTTTLTSGANVLTF. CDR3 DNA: TGTGCCAGCAGAACCACGACACTCACCTCTGGGGCCAACGTCCTGACTTTC.

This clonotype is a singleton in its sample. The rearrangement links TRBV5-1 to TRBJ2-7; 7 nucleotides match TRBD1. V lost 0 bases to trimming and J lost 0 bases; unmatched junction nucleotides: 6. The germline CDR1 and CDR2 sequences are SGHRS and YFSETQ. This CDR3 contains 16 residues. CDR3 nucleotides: TGCGCCAGCAGCTTGGCCGAGACAGGGAGCTCCTACGAGCAGTACTTC. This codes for CASSLAETGSSYEQYF.

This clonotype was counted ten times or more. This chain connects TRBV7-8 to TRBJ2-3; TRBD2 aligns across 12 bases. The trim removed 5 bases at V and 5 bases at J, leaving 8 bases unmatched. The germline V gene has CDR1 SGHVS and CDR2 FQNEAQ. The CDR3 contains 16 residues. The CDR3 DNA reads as TGTGCCAGCAGCGCTTCTAGCGGGGGGGCAAAAGATACGCAGTATTTT. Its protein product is CASSASSGGAKDTQYF.

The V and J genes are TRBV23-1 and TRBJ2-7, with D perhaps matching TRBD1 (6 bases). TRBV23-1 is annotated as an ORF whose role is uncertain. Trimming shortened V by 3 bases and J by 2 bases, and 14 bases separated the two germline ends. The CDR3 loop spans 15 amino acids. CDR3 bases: TGCGCCAGCAGTCACCCGGGACACCCGCCCTACGAGCAGTACGTC. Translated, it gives CASSHPGHPPYEQYV.

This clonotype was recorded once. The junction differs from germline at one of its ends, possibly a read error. The chain's CDR3 is CASSQDGTSGAYNEQFF. The DNA of the CDR3 is TGTGCCAGCAGCCAAGATGGGACTAGCGGGGCTTACAATGAGCAGTTCTTC. The chain joins TRBV4-1 to TRBJ2-1; 13 positions agree with TRBD2. Germline-derived CDR1 and CDR2 are MGHRA and YSYEKL. The CDR3 has 17 amino acids.

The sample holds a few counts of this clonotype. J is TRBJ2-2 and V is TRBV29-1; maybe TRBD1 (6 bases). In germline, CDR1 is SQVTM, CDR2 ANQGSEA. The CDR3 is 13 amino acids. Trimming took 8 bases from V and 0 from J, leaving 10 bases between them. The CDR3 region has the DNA TGCAGCACTCGGACAGCGAACACCGGGGAGCTGTTTTTT. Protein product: CSTRTANTGELFF.

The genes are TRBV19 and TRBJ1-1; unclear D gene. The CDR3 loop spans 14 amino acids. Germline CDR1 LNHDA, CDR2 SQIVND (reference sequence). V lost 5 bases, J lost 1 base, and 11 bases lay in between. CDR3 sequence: CASSLDGPNTEAFF. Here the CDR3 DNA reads TGTGCCAGTAGTTTGGACGGACCGAACACTGAAGCTTTCTTT.

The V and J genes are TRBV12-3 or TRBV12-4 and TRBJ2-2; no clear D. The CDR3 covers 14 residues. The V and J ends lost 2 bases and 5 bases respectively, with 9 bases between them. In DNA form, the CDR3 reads TGTGCCAGCAGTTTAAGCCCTTTGACCGGGGAGCTGTTTTTT. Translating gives CASSLSPLTGELFF.

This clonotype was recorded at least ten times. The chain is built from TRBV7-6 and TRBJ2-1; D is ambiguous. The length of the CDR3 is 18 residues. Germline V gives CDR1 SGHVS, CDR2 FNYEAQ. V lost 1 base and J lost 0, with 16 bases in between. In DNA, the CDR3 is TGTGCCAGCAGCTTAGGAACACTAATAGAAAGCTCCTACAATGAGCAGTTCTTC. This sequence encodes CASSLGTLIESSYNEQFF. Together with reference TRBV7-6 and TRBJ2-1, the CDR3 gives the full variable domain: GAGVSQSPRYKVTKRGQDVALRCDPISGHVSLYWYRQALGQGPEFLTYFNYEAQQDKSGLPNDRFSAERPEGSISTLTIQRTEQRDSAMYRCASSLGTLIESSYNEQFFGPGTRLTVL.

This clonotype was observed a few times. This chain's CDR3 is CASTGSGTEAFF. The CDR3 nucleotides read TGTGCCAGCACCGGGTCGGGCACTGAAGCTTTCTTT. The genes are TRBV2 and TRBJ1-1; D gene uncertain. V was shortened by 7 bases and J by 4 bases, with 10 bases between the two germline ends. Per germline, CDR1 SNHLY and CDR2 FYNNEI. This CDR3 has 12 amino acids. The full variable domain, with the rest looked up from reference TRBV2 and TRBJ1-1, is EPEVTQTPSHQVTQMGQEVILRCVPISNHLYFYWYRQILGQKVEFLVSFYNNEISEKSEIFDDQFSVERPDGSNFTLKIRSTKLEDSAMYFCASTGSGTEAFFGQGTRLTVV.

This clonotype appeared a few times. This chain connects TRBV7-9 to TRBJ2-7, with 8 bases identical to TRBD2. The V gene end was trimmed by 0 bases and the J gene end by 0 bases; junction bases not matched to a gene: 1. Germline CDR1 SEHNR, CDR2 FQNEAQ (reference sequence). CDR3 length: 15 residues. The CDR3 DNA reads TGTGCCAGCAGCTTAGCGGGACTAGGCTCCTACGAGCAGTACTTC. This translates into CASSLAGLGSYEQYF.